This TCR beta chain was found in a study of shared clonotypes between healthy human individuals. Each donor was a Caucasian adult residing in Nashville, Tennessee. Worth noting for this clone: Other DNA sequences from this sample encode an identical CDR3 as well.

Authors' data handling: In the immunoSEQ data, sequences were junction-only and lacked quality scores, so filtering differed. Some clones are missing from TCRdb's copy, which holds only in-frame ones; the method was immunoSEQ multiplex PCR. Clone size and the V and J calls come from that table; the DNA yielded D and trimming. In the table there are 2,500,000 or so clones, approximately 93% of which are singletons. CDR1 is SGHAT, CDR2 FQNNGV, per germline. Trimming took 4 bases from V and 0 from J, leaving 7 bases between them. The CDR3 sequence is 13 residues long. Material: naive CD4+ T cells from PBMCs. This sample's subset: CD45RA+ positively selected. The chain employs TRBV11-2 and TRBJ2-7; perhaps D is TRBD1 or TRBD2 (5 bases each). The clonotype comes from a man younger than 35 in good health. Some clones in this sample may be carry-over from other donors' samples. The CDR3 here is CASSWGTSYEQYF. In DNA, the CDR3 is TGTGCCAGCAGCTGGGGGACCTCCTACGAGCAGTACTTC.